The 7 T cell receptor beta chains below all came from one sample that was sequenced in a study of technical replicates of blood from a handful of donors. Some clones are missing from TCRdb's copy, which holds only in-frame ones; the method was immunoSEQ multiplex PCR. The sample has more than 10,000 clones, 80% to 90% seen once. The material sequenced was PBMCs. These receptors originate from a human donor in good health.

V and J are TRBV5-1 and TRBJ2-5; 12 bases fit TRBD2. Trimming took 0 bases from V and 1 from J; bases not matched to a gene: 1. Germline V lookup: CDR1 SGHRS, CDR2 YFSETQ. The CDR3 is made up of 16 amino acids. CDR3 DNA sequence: TGCGCCAGCAGCTTGGTACTAGCGGGAGGCCAAGAGACCCAGTACTTC. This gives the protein CASSLVLAGGQETQYF.

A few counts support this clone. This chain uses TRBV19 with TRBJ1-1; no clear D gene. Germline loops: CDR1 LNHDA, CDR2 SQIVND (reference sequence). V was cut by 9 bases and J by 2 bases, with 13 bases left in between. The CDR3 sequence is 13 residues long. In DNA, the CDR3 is TGTGCCAGCCACACCGGAGGAAACACTGAAGCTTTCTTT. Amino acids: CASHTGGNTEAFF.

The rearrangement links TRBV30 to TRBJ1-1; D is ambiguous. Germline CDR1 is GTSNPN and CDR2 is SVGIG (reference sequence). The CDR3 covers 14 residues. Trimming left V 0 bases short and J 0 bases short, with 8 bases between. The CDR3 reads CAWSVHSLNTEAFF. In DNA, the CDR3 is TGTGCCTGGAGTGTACACAGCTTGAACACTGAAGCTTTCTTT. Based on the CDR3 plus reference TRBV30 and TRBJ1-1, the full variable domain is SQTIHQWPATLVQPVGSPLSLECTVEGTSNPNLYWYRQAAGRGLQLLFYSVGIGQISSEVPQNLSASRPQDRQFILSSKKLLLSDSGFYLCAWSVHSLNTEAFFGQGTRLTVV.

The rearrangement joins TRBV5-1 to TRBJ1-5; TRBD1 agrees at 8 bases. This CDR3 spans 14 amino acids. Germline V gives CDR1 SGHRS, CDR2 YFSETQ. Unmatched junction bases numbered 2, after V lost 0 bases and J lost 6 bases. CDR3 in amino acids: CASSLAGGAQPQHF. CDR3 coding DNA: TGCGCCAGCAGCTTGGCAGGGGGCGCTCAGCCCCAGCATTTT.

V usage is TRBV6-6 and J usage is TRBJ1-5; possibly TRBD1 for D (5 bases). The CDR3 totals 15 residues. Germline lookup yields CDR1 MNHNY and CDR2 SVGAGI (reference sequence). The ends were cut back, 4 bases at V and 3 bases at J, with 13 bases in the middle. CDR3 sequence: CASSSPGLDNQPQHF. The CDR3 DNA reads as TGTGCCAGCAGTTCTCCAGGGTTGGACAATCAGCCCCAGCATTTT.

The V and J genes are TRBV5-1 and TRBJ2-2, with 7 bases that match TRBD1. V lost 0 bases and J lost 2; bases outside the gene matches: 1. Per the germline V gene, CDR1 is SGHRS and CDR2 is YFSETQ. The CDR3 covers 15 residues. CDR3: CASSLGDRNTGELFF. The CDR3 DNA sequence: TGCGCCAGCAGCTTGGGGGACAGAAACACCGGGGAGCTGTTTTTT.

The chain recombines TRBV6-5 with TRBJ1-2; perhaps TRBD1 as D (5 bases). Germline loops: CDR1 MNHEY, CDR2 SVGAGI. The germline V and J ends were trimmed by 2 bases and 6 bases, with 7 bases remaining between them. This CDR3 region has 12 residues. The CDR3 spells CASSYAGNGYTF. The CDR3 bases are TGTGCCAGCAGTTACGCAGGGAATGGCTACACCTTC.